This entry is about one T cell receptor beta chain. The CDR3 runs 12 residues. CDR1 is KGHDR, CDR2 SFDVKD, per germline. V was trimmed by 7 bases and J by 8 bases, leaving 11 bases between them. These data belong to a study of blood T cells in healthy people across ages. Through a sample-barcoded 5' primer and a J-beta primer mix, a second PCR was run for about 6 to 11 cycles. TCRdb reanalysed the 5' RACE reads using MiXCR and keeps one entry per CDR3 protein. The repertoire holds 650,000 to 800,000 distinct CDR3 sequences, 52% seen once, with roughly 14% in the top ten. The V call is TRBV24-1, the J call TRBJ2-1; D is unresolved. This TCR was recovered from a woman over 75 in good health. The sequencing sample was made of blood. The CDR3 DNA follows: TGTGCCACCAGCCAGAGGTCGGATGAGCAGTTCTTC. Protein: CATSQRSDEQFF.